A selection of T cell receptor beta chains follows, all from one sample in a study of long-term antiretroviral therapy in people with HIV. Profiled with immunoSEQ multiplex PCR; TCRdb holds only in-frame clones, not every one. The sample records 42,000 or so clones, around nine tenths being singletons. The sequencing here drew on unsorted PBMCs, taken 0.1 years before starting antiretroviral therapy. The receptors were sampled from a woman aged 50 to 60 with HIV. Each CDR3 is given without its conserved first and last residue. Fields, in order: V gene, J gene, clone size, CDR3 protein. Expanded clones get a size class; other rows say once, few or many, or leave the size out.

>TRBV5-4|TRBJ1-1|-
ASSLRQGTHTEAF
>TRBV14|TRBJ1-1|once
ASSQRRTEAF
>TRBV29-1|TRBJ1-3|-
SVEGGSGNTIY
>TRBV29-1|TRBJ1-4|-
SVQDGEKLF
>TRBV30|TRBJ1-1|-
AWSGRNRGRVGTEAF
>TRBV10-2|-|-
ASRSGTGPYEQY
>TRBV7-3|TRBJ1-2|-
ASSTGTGEGYT
>TRBV29-1|TRBJ1-2|-
SVRQGGNYGYT
>TRBV2|TRBJ1-2|-
ASRPGQTQQYYGYT
>TRBV12-5|TRBJ2-3|-
ASGLTSGADTQY
>TRBV5-1|TRBJ2-3|-
ASSLAQTRDTQY
>TRBV7-8|TRBJ2-5|-
ASSLAPSKETQY
>TRBV5-1|TRBJ2-5|-
ASGRGRTQETQY
>TRBV7-6|TRBJ1-5|-
ASSLQDSNQPQH
>TRBV7-6|TRBJ2-1|-
ASSFSSWGSYNEQF
>TRBV18|TRBJ1-2|-
ASSPRQGGNYGYT
>TRBV30|TRBJ1-3|-
AWQGNTIY
>TRBV5-6|TRBJ1-3|-
ASSLRPPATGRAGNTIY
>TRBV7-2|TRBJ1-1|-
ASSHRRERAF
>TRBV18|TRBJ2-7|-
ASSQGISGYEQY
>TRBV29-1|TRBJ1-1|-
SVALRGNTEAF
>TRBV11-2|TRBJ1-1|once
ASSANPPNTEAF
>TRBV9|TRBJ2-2|-
ASSVDPHDRMRNTGELF
>TRBV10-1|TRBJ2-7|-
ASGQGFGNEQY
>TRBV5-6|TRBJ2-5|-
ASSGGLAGGKTQY
>TRBV5-5|TRBJ1-2|-
ASSLGQGNYGYT
>TRBV7-3|TRBJ1-1|-
ASSPGTGDTEAF
>TRBV6-4|TRBJ2-2|-
ASSDGQGHTGELF
>TRBV4-3|TRBJ1-3|-
ASSPGTGAGNTIY
>TRBV7-9|TRBJ1-2|-
ASSLVSGRVATDYGYT
>TRBV19|TRBJ1-1|-
ASSRAYTEAF
>TRBV6-6|TRBJ1-1|-
ASTYGETEAF
>TRBV30|TRBJ1-2|-
AWRSEGTGFYGYT
>TRBV25-1|TRBJ1-1|-
ASVGGDRVGTEAF
>TRBV7-9|TRBJ2-7|-
ASSVGTVAYEQY
>TRBV20-1|TRBJ1-1|-
SADRAAEAF
>TRBV29-1|TRBJ2-1|-
SVEDSGGRNEQF
>TRBV19|TRBJ2-2|-
ASSIWDSGELF
>TRBV7-9|TRBJ2-7|-
ASSPTLGTGGAQY
>TRBV6-1|TRBJ1-6|-
ASSEDRGAPLH
>TRBV5-1|TRBJ1-3|-
ASSWTGSGNTIY
>TRBV5-6|TRBJ1-5|-
ASSSTGVNQPQH
>TRBV7-9|TRBJ2-5|-
ASSPQRGSPQETQY
>TRBV9|TRBJ2-7|-
ASSPQAGVSYEQY
>TRBV9|TRBJ1-2|-
ASSPTDRGYGYT
>TRBV11-3|TRBJ2-2|-
ASSGSGPQGTGELF
>TRBV15|TRBJ1-4|-
ATSRERDYREKLF
>TRBV25-1|TRBJ1-1|-
ASNSGVEAF
>TRBV7-9|TRBJ1-1|-
ASSYLSGSFGTEAF